The 10 T cell receptor beta chains given below trace back to one sample, sequenced in a study of T-cell reconstitution after alpha-beta-depleted transplantation in children. It was with unique molecular identifiers that the TCRbeta library was prepared. TCRdb passed the PCR reads through MiXCR, listing each CDR3 protein once. Found here are fewer than 400,000 distinct CDR3 sequences, roughly 22% of them singletons; the top ten hold less than 4.5%. Specimen: PBMCs from the stem cell graft donor, collected from the stem cell graft. These TCRs come from a human donor who donated a stem cell graft to a child with acute myeloid leukemia.

CDR3 sequence (DNA): TGTGCCAGCAGTGCGGTCTATGGCTACACCTTC. It encodes CASSAVYGYTF. This chain links TRBV28 with TRBJ1-2; D remains unclear. Germline V gene sequence: CDR1 MDHEN, CDR2 SYDVKM. V gave up 5 bases and J gave up 4 bases, with 5 bases separating them. This CDR3 is 11 amino acids long.

J is TRBJ2-7 and V is TRBV27, with D possibly matching TRBD1 (5 bases). The CDR3 has 12 amino acids. Per germline, CDR1 MNHEY and CDR2 SMNVEV (reference sequence). V lost 6 bases, J lost 3 bases, and 9 bases lay in between. CDR3 in DNA: TGTGCCAGCAGCAAAGGGGACTACGAGCAGTACTTC. Translated: CASSKGDYEQYF.

This clonotype turned up a few times. This chain joins TRBV3-1 and TRBJ2-7, with TRBD1 as a possible D gene (6 bases). Per the germline V gene, CDR1 is LGHDT and CDR2 is YNNKEL (reference sequence). The length of the CDR3 is 15 residues. V lost 1 base to trimming and J lost 6 bases, with 16 bases between them. CDR3 in amino acids: CASSQGRGTSSEQYF. CDR3 DNA sequence: TGTGCCAGCAGCCAAGGTAGGGGGACCTCCAGCGAGCAGTACTTC.

This clonotype was counted at least ten times. This chain uses TRBV20-1 with TRBJ2-1; 9 bases are shared with TRBD2. V dropped 3 bases and J dropped 4; count of bases not matched to a gene: 1. CDR3 length: 13 residues. Germline CDR1 DFQATT, CDR2 SNEGSKA (reference sequence). In DNA, the CDR3 is TGCAGTGCTAGGGGACTAGCATACAATGAGCAGTTCTTC. Protein: CSARGLAYNEQFF.

This clonotype was counted a few times. The chain employs TRBV4-3 and TRBJ2-3; tentative D call: TRBD1 (5 bases). Germline CDR1 LGHNA, CDR2 YSLEER. This CDR3 is built from 14 residues. V dropped 0 bases and J dropped 6 bases, with 10 bases sitting between them. CDR3 sequence: CASSQDRVSDTQYF. DNA of the CDR3: TGCGCCAGCAGCCAAGACAGGGTCTCGGATACGCAGTATTTT.

This clonotype was observed a few times. J is TRBJ2-1 and V is TRBV6-5, with 13 bases matching TRBD2. Germline V gene data show CDR1 as MNHEY and CDR2 as SVGAGI. J lost 8 bases, V lost 4 bases, and 8 bases had no gene match. The CDR3 length is 16 residues. Written as DNA, the CDR3 is TGTGCCAGCAGTTCGGGACTAGCGGGGAGAGGCGATGAGCAGTTCTTC. Translating it yields CASSSGLAGRGDEQFF.

The rearrangement uses TRBV6-2 or TRBV6-3 and TRBJ1-2; D is unclear. The length of the CDR3 is 14 residues. Germline lookup yields CDR1 MNHEY and CDR2 SVGEGT. Between the trimmed V and J ends, which lost 0 bases and 4 bases, there was a span of 9 bases. The CDR3 is CASSYSTAFYGYTF. The CDR3 DNA reads TGTGCCAGCAGTTACTCGACGGCCTTCTATGGCTACACCTTC.

The CDR3 nucleotides are TGTGCCACCAGCAGGGGCTACACTGAAGCTTTCTTT. Translation: CATSRGYTEAFF. The chain employs TRBV15 and TRBJ1-1, with D hard to call. Trimming took 3 bases from V and 3 from J, leaving 5 bases between them. The length of the CDR3 is 12 residues. The germline gives CDR1 LNHNV, CDR2 YYDKDF (reference sequence).

V and J are TRBV20-1 and TRBJ2-7; TRBD2 is a possible D gene (6 bases). The CDR3 covers 16 residues. From germline, CDR1 is DFQATT and CDR2 SNEGSKA (reference sequence). V lost 5 bases to trimming and J lost 3 bases, with 23 bases between them. The CDR3 spells CSASGEAAVFYYEQYF. The CDR3 nucleotides are TGCAGTGCTTCCGGGGAGGCGGCAGTTTTCTACTACGAGCAGTACTTC.

This clonotype was seen ten or more times. The chain joins TRBV12-3 or TRBV12-4 to TRBJ1-1; D is unclear. Trimming removed 2 bases from V and 1 base from J, with 5 bases in between. The length of the CDR3 is 13 residues. The CDR3 DNA follows: TGTGCCAGCAGTTTATATGGGAACACTGAAGCTTTCTTT. Translation: CASSLYGNTEAFF.